Below, 5 T cell receptor beta chains from the same sample are listed, as sequenced in a study of T cell repertoires in cytomegalovirus infection. The antigens for these receptors are not known. MiXCR, run by TCRdb on the reads, gives a single entry per CDR3 protein. Of some 590,000 distinct CDR3 sequences in the sample, 40% were seen once. The source was cultured PBMCs, collected from culture after CMV antigen stimulation. Receptors originate from a human donor in good health (CMV status not recorded). Some clones in this sample may be carry-over from other donors' samples.

This clonotype was detected many times. The chain recombines TRBV7-2 with TRBJ1-6; a weak D match, TRBD1 (5 bases). The CDR3 has 14 amino acids. CDR1 SGHTA and CDR2 FQGNSA come from the germline V gene. Trimming took off 5 bases at V and 4 bases at J, with 9 bases between the two ends. CDR3 nucleotide sequence: TGTGCCAGCAGCGAGGGACGGTATAATTCACCCCTCCACTTT. Its protein product is CASSEGRYNSPLHF. The whole variable domain, filled in from reference TRBV7-2 and TRBJ1-6, reads GAGVSQSPSNKVTEKGKDVELRCDPISGHTALYWYRQSLGQGLEFLIYFQGNSAPDKSGLPSDRFSAERTGGSVSTLTIQRTQQEDSAVYLCASSEGRYNSPLHFGNGTRLTVT.

V and J are TRBV7-2 and TRBJ2-3, with 13 bases identical to TRBD2. The CDR3 has 15 residues. V trimming: 6 bases; J trimming: 4 bases; junction bases outside the gene matches: 4. From germline, CDR1 is SGHTA and CDR2 FQGNSA. CDR3 sequence: CASRPGLAGADTQYF. CDR3 bases: TGTGCCAGCAGGCCCGGACTAGCGGGAGCAGATACGCAGTATTTT.

Ten or more counts support this clonotype. The V gene is TRBV7-2, the J gene TRBJ2-1; D might be TRBD1 or TRBD2, each matching 7 bases. V was clipped by 5 bases and J by 6 bases, with 17 bases between them. CDR3 length: 15 residues. Germline CDR1 reads SGHTA; CDR2 reads FQGNSA. The CDR3 region has the DNA TGTGCCAGCAGCCCAACCAGGGGGGGGAGCAATGAGCAGTTCTTC. It is translated as CASSPTRGGSNEQFF.

Notes on this clonotype: At one end the junction does not follow the germline gene, possibly because of a read error. V gene TRBV28 combines with J gene TRBJ2-7, with D possibly matching TRBD1 (6 bases). Germline V gene sequence: CDR1 MDHEN, CDR2 SYDVKM. The CDR3 spans 13 residues. The CDR3 loop reads CASRSGQLYGYNF. The CDR3 bases are TGTGCCAGCAGGTCTGGACAGCTATATGGGTATAACTTC. The entire variable domain, with the rest obtained from reference TRBV28 and TRBJ2-7, is as follows: DVKVTQSSRYLVKRTGEKVFLECVQDMDHENMFWYRQDPGLGLRLIYFSYDVKMKEKGDIPEGYSVSREKKERFSLILESASTNQTSMYLCASRSGQLYGYNFGPGTRLTVT.

The chain links TRBV19 to TRBJ1-1; a possible D gene is TRBD1 (6 bases). The V and J ends lost 4 bases and 3 bases respectively, with 15 bases between them. Germline V gene data show CDR1 as LNHDA and CDR2 as SQIVND (reference sequence). CDR3 size: 15 residues. The CDR3 bases are TGTGCCAGTAGTAGCCTGGGGGCGATCGACACTGAAGCTTTCTTT. It yields the protein CASSSLGAIDTEAFF.